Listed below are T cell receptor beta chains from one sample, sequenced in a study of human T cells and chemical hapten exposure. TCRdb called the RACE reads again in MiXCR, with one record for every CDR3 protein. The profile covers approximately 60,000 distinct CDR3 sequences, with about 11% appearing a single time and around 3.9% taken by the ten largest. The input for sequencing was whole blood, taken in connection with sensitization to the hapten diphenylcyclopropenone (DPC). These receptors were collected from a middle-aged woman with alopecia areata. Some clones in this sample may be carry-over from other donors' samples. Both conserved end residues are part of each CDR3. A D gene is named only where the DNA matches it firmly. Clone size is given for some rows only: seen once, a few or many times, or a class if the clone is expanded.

cdr3_aa: CASSQSGDNEQFF; cdr3_nt: TGTGCCAGCAGCCAGAGCGGGGACAATGAGCAGTTCTTC; j_call: TRBJ2-1; d_call: TRBD2; clone_size: -; cdr3_length: 13; v_call: TRBV3-1
cdr3_aa: CASSLGGYNEQFF; cdr3_nt: TGTGCCAGCAGCTTAGGGGGGTACAATGAGCAGTTCTTC; j_call: TRBJ2-1; d_call: -; clone_size: -; cdr3_length: 13; v_call: TRBV5-6
cdr3_aa: CASSEDTGYNEQFF; cdr3_nt: TGTGCCAGCAGTGAGGACACCGGATACAATGAGCAGTTCTTC; j_call: TRBJ2-1; d_call: -; clone_size: many; cdr3_length: 14; v_call: TRBV2
cdr3_aa: CAWSVSAVQETQYF; cdr3_nt: TGTGCCTGGAGTGTTTCCGCCGTACAAGAGACCCAGTACTTC; j_call: TRBJ2-5; d_call: -; clone_size: -; cdr3_length: 14; v_call: TRBV30
cdr3_aa: CASSVASRGDEQYF; cdr3_nt: TGTGCCAGCAGCGTAGCCAGTCGTGGAGACGAGCAGTACTTC; j_call: TRBJ2-7; d_call: -; clone_size: -; cdr3_length: 14; v_call: TRBV9
cdr3_aa: CASSLGGTGVSFRGSPLHF; cdr3_nt: TGTGCCAGCAGCTTAGGCGGGACAGGGGTATCCTTTCGAGGTTCACCCCTCCACTTT; j_call: TRBJ1-6; d_call: TRBD1; clone_size: many; cdr3_length: 19; v_call: TRBV13
cdr3_aa: CASSQAVQGTGELFF; cdr3_nt: TGTGCCAGCAGCCAAGCAGTACAGGGGACCGGGGAGCTGTTTTTT; j_call: TRBJ2-2; d_call: TRBD1; clone_size: few; cdr3_length: 15; v_call: TRBV14
cdr3_aa: CASSLGARPRHEQYF; cdr3_nt: TGTGCCAGCAGTTTAGGGGCGAGACCCCGGCACGAGCAGTACTTC; j_call: TRBJ2-7; d_call: -; clone_size: -; cdr3_length: 15; v_call: TRBV6-5
cdr3_aa: CACPKGSNGEPYNEQFF; cdr3_nt: TGTGCCTGCCCCAAAGGGTCGAATGGGGAACCCTACAATGAGCAGTTCTTC; j_call: TRBJ2-1; d_call: -; clone_size: medium-sized; cdr3_length: 17; v_call: TRBV30
cdr3_aa: CASSIRTSGTGGIGNTEAFF; cdr3_nt: TGTGCCAGTAGTATCCGAACATCCGGGACAGGGGGCATTGGGAACACTGAAGCTTTCTTT; j_call: TRBJ1-1; d_call: TRBD1; clone_size: -; cdr3_length: 20; v_call: TRBV19
cdr3_aa: CASSEVAEWAF; cdr3_nt: TGTGCCAGCAGTGAGGTCGCTGAATGGGCCTTC; j_call: TRBJ2-1; d_call: -; clone_size: -; cdr3_length: 11; v_call: TRBV6-1
cdr3_aa: CSAPRLESKNIQYF; cdr3_nt: TGCAGTGCCCCCCGTCTTGAAAGCAAAAACATTCAGTACTTC; j_call: TRBJ2-4; d_call: -; clone_size: few; cdr3_length: 14; v_call: TRBV20-1
cdr3_aa: CASSYGVGNTEAFF; cdr3_nt: TGTGCCAGCAGTTACGGAGTGGGGAACACTGAAGCTTTCTTT; j_call: TRBJ1-1; d_call: -; clone_size: few; cdr3_length: 14; v_call: TRBV6-5
cdr3_aa: CAWSRGVNTEAFF; cdr3_nt: TGTGCCTGGAGCCGAGGGGTGAACACTGAAGCTTTCTTT; j_call: TRBJ1-1; d_call: -; clone_size: -; cdr3_length: 13; v_call: TRBV30
cdr3_aa: CSANRRDRGADTQYF; cdr3_nt: TGCAGTGCTAATCGCCGGGACAGGGGTGCAGATACGCAGTATTTT; j_call: TRBJ2-3; d_call: TRBD1; clone_size: -; cdr3_length: 15; v_call: TRBV20-1
cdr3_aa: CASSEKAGAKGTDTQYF; cdr3_nt: TGTGCCAGCAGTGAAAAGGCGGGAGCGAAAGGCACAGATACGCAGTATTTT; j_call: TRBJ2-3; d_call: TRBD2; clone_size: -; cdr3_length: 17; v_call: TRBV6-1
cdr3_aa: CASSPPKANNYEQYF; cdr3_nt: TGTGCCAGCAGCCCCCCCAAAGCTAACAATTACGAGCAGTACTTC; j_call: TRBJ2-7; d_call: -; clone_size: few; cdr3_length: 15; v_call: TRBV7-3
cdr3_aa: CASSRGLEETQYF; cdr3_nt: TGTGCCAGCAGCCGAGGACTCGAAGAGACCCAGTACTTC; j_call: TRBJ2-5; d_call: -; clone_size: few; cdr3_length: 13; v_call: TRBV14
cdr3_aa: CASSLERGGLEQFF; cdr3_nt: TGTGCCAGCAGCTTAGAGCGGGGGGGCCTTGAGCAGTTCTTC; j_call: TRBJ2-1; d_call: TRBD2; clone_size: many; cdr3_length: 14; v_call: TRBV7-3
cdr3_aa: CASSIRGLAGYTGELFF; cdr3_nt: TGTGCCAGCAGCATACGTGGGCTAGCGGGATACACCGGGGAGCTGTTTTTT; j_call: TRBJ2-2; d_call: TRBD2; clone_size: -; cdr3_length: 17; v_call: TRBV6-2/TRBV6-3
cdr3_aa: CSARDTTSGGNEQFF; cdr3_nt: TGCAGTGCTAGAGATACGACTAGTGGTGGGAATGAGCAGTTCTTC; j_call: TRBJ2-1; d_call: -; clone_size: many; cdr3_length: 15; v_call: TRBV20-1
cdr3_aa: CASGLNAGGLGEQFF; cdr3_nt: TGTGCTAGTGGTTTGAACGCGGGGGGGCTGGGAGAGCAGTTCTTC; j_call: TRBJ2-1; d_call: TRBD2; clone_size: few; cdr3_length: 15; v_call: TRBV12-5
cdr3_aa: CASSTSSGGRYNEQFF; cdr3_nt: TGTGCCAGCAGTACCAGTTCGGGAGGGCGCTACAATGAGCAGTTCTTC; j_call: TRBJ2-1; d_call: TRBD2; clone_size: few; cdr3_length: 16; v_call: TRBV6-5
cdr3_aa: CASSLASQGRVEAFF; cdr3_nt: TGTGCCAGCAGCTTAGCATCACAGGGACGCGTTGAAGCTTTCTTT; j_call: TRBJ1-1; d_call: -; clone_size: few; cdr3_length: 15; v_call: TRBV11-1
cdr3_aa: CASSLTPGGYGYTF; cdr3_nt: TGTGCCAGCTCACTTACCCCCGGGGGCTATGGCTACACCTTC; j_call: TRBJ1-2; d_call: -; clone_size: few; cdr3_length: 14; v_call: TRBV18
cdr3_aa: CASSYSGENTEAFF; cdr3_nt: TGTGCCAGCAGTTACTCGGGAGAGAACACTGAAGCTTTCTTT; j_call: TRBJ1-1; d_call: -; clone_size: few; cdr3_length: 14; v_call: TRBV6-2/TRBV6-3